Shown below are 23 T cell receptor beta chains from a single sample sequenced in a study of breast tumors, draining lymph nodes, adjacent tissues. Via MiXCR, TCRdb re-called the multiplex PCR reads, giving one row per CDR3 protein. Of 270,000 or so distinct CDR3 sequences in the sample, roughly 30% were seen once. The lymph nodes were axillary draining lymph nodes from breast cancer patients. Sequencing was done on a sample of axillary lymph node tissue. All receptors come from a female donor with breast cancer. Some clones in this sample may be carry-over from other donors' samples.

For this clonotype: This may stem from a read error, because a much larger clone lies one nucleotide away. The chain links TRBV5-1 to TRBJ2-5; perhaps TRBD1 as D (6 bases). Germline V gene data show CDR1 as SGHRS and CDR2 as YFSETQ. The CDR3 extends over 13 amino acids. V was shortened by 4 bases and J by 5 bases, with 12 bases between the two germline ends. The DNA of the CDR3 is TGCGCCAGCAGCGTCAGGGGAGCGGAGACCCAGTACTTC. It specifies CASSVRGAETQYF.

This clonotype has just a few counts. The J gene is TRBJ1-1, the V gene TRBV12-3 or TRBV12-4; perhaps TRBD1 as D (6 bases). CDR3 length: 15 residues. V lost 0 bases and J lost 0, with 8 bases in between. The CDR3 loop reads CASSLARTVNTEAFF. The CDR3, as DNA: TGTGCCAGCAGTTTAGCGCGGACAGTGAACACTGAAGCTTTCTTT.

On this clonotype itself: The junction shows a germline mismatch at one end, possibly a read error. The chain joins TRBV29-1 to TRBJ2-5, with 7 bases identical to TRBD2. The CDR3 loop spans 14 amino acids. Germline CDR1 reads SQVTM; CDR2 reads ANQGSEA. The CDR3, as DNA: TGCAGCGCTCGGACGATACCGGGGGGAGAGACCCAATGCTTC. Translating it yields CSARTIPGGETQCF.

This clonotype was found many times. This chain uses TRBV27 with TRBJ1-6, with TRBD1 matching over 7 bases. Germline assignment: CDR1 MNHEY and CDR2 SMNVEV (reference sequence). The ends lost 6 bases at V and 9 bases at J; junction bases unmatched: 8. The CDR3 runs to 14 residues. CDR3 in amino acids: CASRYDREASPLHF. The CDR3, as DNA: TGTGCCAGCAGATACGACAGGGAGGCTTCACCCCTCCACTTT.

In this sample, this clonotype turned up many times. The chain uses TRBV24-1 and TRBJ2-3; D is perhaps TRBD1 (6 bases). CDR3 length: 16 amino acids. The V and J ends lost 0 bases and 2 bases respectively, with 11 bases between them. Germline CDR1 is KGHDR and CDR2 is SFDVKD. The CDR3 loop is CATSDLRGGFTDTQYF. The CDR3 nucleotides read TGTGCCACCAGTGATTTGCGAGGGGGTTTCACAGATACGCAGTATTTT.

Notes on this clonotype: A much more abundant neighbour one base away suggests this may be a read error. This chain links TRBV7-2 with TRBJ2-5; 8 nucleotides align to TRBD1. Per germline, CDR1 SGHTA and CDR2 FQGNSA. The CDR3 is 14 residues long. Here the CDR3 DNA reads TGTGCCAGCAGCGTGACAGGGGTCTTGCAGACCCAGCACTTC. Protein sequence: CASSVTGVLQTQHF.

This clonotype showed up many times. CDR3 amino acids: CASTRQGVNEKLFF. CDR3 bases: TGTGCCAGCACCCGCCAAGGGGTTAATGAAAAACTGTTTTTT. The rearrangement uses TRBV5-8 and TRBJ1-4; TRBD1 is a possible D gene (5 bases). This CDR3 comprises 14 residues. From germline, CDR1 is SGHTS and CDR2 YDEGEE. V lost 6 bases and J 4 bases, leaving 13 bases between the germline ends. The full variable domain, in which reference TRBV5-8 and TRBJ1-4 provide the parts outside the CDR3, is EAGVTQSPTHLIKTRGQQATLRCSPISGHTSVYWYQQALGLGLQFLLWYDEGEERNRGNFPPRFSGRQFPNYSSELNVNALELEDSALYLCASTRQGVNEKLFFGSGTQLSVL.

This clonotype showed up just a few times. The chain is built from TRBV27 and TRBJ2-7; TRBD1 matches 9 bases. The junction had 3 bases not matched to a gene; V was cut back by 6 bases and J by 9 bases. Germline loops: CDR1 MNHEY, CDR2 SMNVEV (reference sequence). The length of the CDR3 is 11 residues. CDR3 amino acids: CASSTGGGQYF. CDR3 sequence (DNA): TGTGCCAGCAGCACAGGGGGCGGGCAGTACTTC.

This clonotype has a handful of counts. This chain links TRBV28 with TRBJ2-2, with 8 positions matching TRBD1. The CDR3 has 15 amino acids. Germline CDR1 is MDHEN and CDR2 is SYDVKM. V trimming: 6 bases; J trimming: 8 bases; junction bases outside the gene matches: 11. The CDR3 protein is CASSQQGVLSGELFF. In DNA form, the CDR3 reads TGTGCCAGCAGCCAACAGGGGGTGCTATCTGGGGAGCTGTTTTTT.

This clonotype appeared many times. The J gene is TRBJ2-6, the V gene TRBV7-9; TRBD1 matches at 7 bases. Per the germline V gene, CDR1 is SEHNR and CDR2 is FQNEAQ (reference sequence). V was pared by 5 bases and J by 2 bases, with 6 bases of the junction left unmatched. This CDR3 has 16 amino acids. The CDR3 DNA reads TGTGCCAGCAGCCTACGCCAGGGGGCTGGGGCCAACGTCCTGACTTTC. It is translated as CASSLRQGAGANVLTF.

This clonotype was recorded many times. J is TRBJ2-7 and V is TRBV20-1; the D is unclear. This CDR3 is built from 12 residues. Looked up from germline, CDR1 is DFQATT and CDR2 is SNEGSKA (reference sequence). Trimming cost V 1 base and J 10 bases, with 14 bases left between them. The CDR3 loop reads CSARAPDRPQYF. CDR3 bases: TGCAGTGCTAGAGCTCCCGACCGTCCCCAGTACTTC.

For this clonotype: This may arise from a read error, as a much more abundant clone is one base away. The rearrangement joins TRBV6-5 to TRBJ2-7, with D perhaps TRBD1 (5 bases). The CDR3 is made up of 11 amino acids. Germline values: CDR1 MNHEY, CDR2 SVGAGI. CDR3 loop: CASTTAYGQYF. The CDR3 DNA is TGTGCCAGCACGACAGCCTACGGGCAGTACTTC.

DNA for the CDR3: TGCGCCAGCAGCCTGAAATGGGACGACACTGAAGCTTTCTTT. Translating gives CASSLKWDDTEAFF. This rearrangement joins TRBV4-1 to TRBJ1-1, with D possibly matching TRBD1 (5 bases). Germline-derived CDR1 and CDR2 are MGHRA and YSYEKL. With 4 bases removed from V and 3 bases from J, the gap between germline ends came to 12 bases. The CDR3 runs 14 residues.

The rearrangement joins TRBV5-4 to TRBJ2-3, with a possible D match to TRBD2 (6 bases). The V gene's germline CDR1 is SGHNT and CDR2 YYREEE (reference sequence). This CDR3 region has 15 residues. The germline V and J ends were trimmed by 0 bases and 11 bases, with 19 bases remaining between them. In nucleotides, the CDR3 is TGTGCCAGCAGCTTGGATAGTAGCGGAATCAATGAGCAGTATTTT. This encodes CASSLDSSGINEQYF.

This clonotype was picked up one time. The chain joins TRBV6-1 to TRBJ2-7; unclear D gene. With 4 bases removed from V and 7 bases from J, the gap between germline ends came to 17 bases. Germline CDR1 and CDR2: MNHNS and SASEGT. The CDR3 is made up of 14 amino acids. In DNA, the CDR3 is TGTGCCAGCAGTGGAGCGCTTGGGCTGGGAGAGCAGTACTTC. Encoded protein: CASSGALGLGEQYF.

This chain connects TRBV2 to TRBJ1-1; tentative D call: TRBD1 (6 bases). The germline V gene encodes CDR1 SNHLY and CDR2 FYNNEI. V was clipped by 6 bases and J by 4 bases, with 15 bases between them. This CDR3 comprises 14 residues. CDR3 region: CASRGTRGGTEAFF. Here the CDR3 DNA reads TGTGCCAGCAGGGGAACGAGGGGGGGCACTGAAGCTTTCTTT.

This clonotype occurred once. A read error may explain this, as a much larger clone is one base away. This chain links TRBV6-5 with TRBJ2-5; no clear D. Germline V gene data show CDR1 as MNHEY and CDR2 as SVGAGI. The length of the CDR3 is 12 residues. The chain's CDR3 is CASSLDQEAQYF. The DNA of the CDR3 is TGTGCCAGCAGCCTGGACCAAGAGGCCCAGTACTTC.

This clonotype has at least ten counts. The chain has TRBV4-1 and TRBJ2-7; D is possibly TRBD1 or TRBD2 (5 bases each). The V and J ends lost 2 bases and 0 bases respectively, with 14 bases between them. CDR3 size: 16 residues. Germline CDR1 MGHRA, CDR2 YSYEKL. The CDR3 DNA follows: TGCGCCAGCAGCCAACCCCGGGACCAGAGCTCCTACGAGCAGTACTTC. Translated: CASSQPRDQSSYEQYF.

The chain joins TRBV29-1 to TRBJ2-1; 9 bases line up with TRBD1. Germline-derived CDR1 and CDR2 are SQVTM and ANQGSEA. This CDR3 has 13 residues. J gave up 6 bases and V 7 bases, and 7 bases lay outside the gene matches. For the CDR3, the DNA is TGCAGCGCCGGGCCGACAGGGGGCAATGAGCAGTTCTTC. Its protein product is CSAGPTGGNEQFF.

This clonotype was recorded many times. V and J are TRBV6-6 and TRBJ1-6, with 7 bases matching TRBD1. CDR3 length equals 12 residues. Trimming cost V 6 bases and J 10 bases; bases outside gene matches: 3. CDR1 and CDR2 (germline): MNHNY, SVGAGI (reference sequence). CDR3 sequence reads: CASRTGDSPLHF. CDR3 coding DNA: TGTGCCAGCAGAACAGGGGACTCACCCCTCCACTTT.

This clonotype has at least ten counts. V and J are TRBV5-4 and TRBJ2-5; the D gene is possibly TRBD1 (6 bases). The CDR3 consists of 13 residues. The V gene's germline CDR1 is SGHNT and CDR2 YYREEE (reference sequence). Trimming took off 7 bases at V and 5 bases at J, with 15 bases between the two ends. The chain's CDR3 is CASGTGFGETQYF. DNA for the CDR3: TGTGCCAGCGGCACAGGGTTCGGGGAGACCCAGTACTTC.

The V gene is TRBV10-2, the J gene TRBJ2-3, with no clear D. Germline V gene sequence: CDR1 WSHSY, CDR2 SAAADI. The CDR3 length is 15 residues. The CDR3 sequence is CVRSEPHTLTDTQYF. The CDR3 region has the DNA TGCGTCAGGAGTGAGCCCCACACCCTCACAGATACGCAGTATTTT.

In the case of this clonotype: A read error may explain this, as a much larger clone is one base away. The V call is TRBV19, the J call TRBJ2-1; maybe TRBD2 (6 bases). In germline, CDR1 is LNHDA, CDR2 SQIVND (reference sequence). This CDR3 has 15 amino acids. CDR3 loop: CATSGAGRKLNEQSF. In DNA, the CDR3 is TGTGCCACCTCCGGGGCGGGAAGAAAACTCAATGAGCAGTCCTTC.